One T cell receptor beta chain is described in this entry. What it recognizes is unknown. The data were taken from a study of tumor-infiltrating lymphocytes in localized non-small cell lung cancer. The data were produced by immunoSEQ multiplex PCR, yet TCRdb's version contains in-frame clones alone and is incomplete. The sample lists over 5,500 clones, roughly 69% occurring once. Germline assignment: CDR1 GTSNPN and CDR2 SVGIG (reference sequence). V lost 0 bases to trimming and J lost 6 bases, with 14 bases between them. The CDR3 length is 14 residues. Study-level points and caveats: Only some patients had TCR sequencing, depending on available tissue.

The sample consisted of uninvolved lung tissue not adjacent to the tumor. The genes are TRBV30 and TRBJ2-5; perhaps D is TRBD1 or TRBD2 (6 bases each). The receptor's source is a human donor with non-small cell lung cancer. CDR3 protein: CAWSVGPGGKTQYF. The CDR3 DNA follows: TGTGCCTGGAGTGTAGGCCCCGGGGGCAAGACCCAGTACTTC.